Below, 29 T cell receptor beta chains from the same sample are listed, as sequenced in a study of graft-versus-host responses after intestinal transplantation. TCRdb's table, derived via immunoSEQ multiplex PCR, lists solely in-frame clones and lacks some. The data hold about 97,000 clones, with just under 95% observed a single time. Antigens of these TCRs are unknown. Sample: unstimulated CD8+ T cells sorted from spleen or lymph node cells, taken before transplant. The source is a human donor who was the organ donor for an intestinal transplant.

The rearrangement links TRBV25-1 to TRBJ2-3, with D uncertain. The V end was cut by 0 bases, the J end by 3 bases, with 7 bases between. The CDR3 spans 14 residues. Per the germline V gene, CDR1 is MGHDK and CDR2 is SYGVNS. CDR3 in amino acids: CASSEYRITDTQYF. CDR3 nucleotides: TGTGCCAGCAGTGAATATCGTATAACAGATACGCAGTATTTT.

The rearrangement links TRBV10-2 to TRBJ1-1; D unresolved. The CDR3 spans 12 residues. Per germline, CDR1 WSHSY and CDR2 SAAADI. Trimming removed 7 bases from V and 7 bases from J, with 13 bases in between. In DNA, the CDR3 is TGCGCCAGCATTAGCTCCGGTCGTGAAGCTTTCTTT. It yields the protein CASISSGREAFF.

This chain links TRBV30 with TRBJ2-7, with D perhaps TRBD2 (5 bases). The CDR3 has 14 residues. The V end lost 5 bases, the J end lost 0 bases, and 14 bases lay between the germline ends. In germline, CDR1 is GTSNPN, CDR2 SVGIG (reference sequence). The CDR3 loop reads CAWSGLGSSYEQYF. DNA of the CDR3: TGTGCCTGGTCCGGGCTTGGGAGCTCCTACGAGCAGTACTTC.

The chain employs TRBV12-5 and TRBJ1-1, with D uncertain. Germline CDR1 is LGHNT and CDR2 is FRNRAP. Trimming removed 0 bases at V and 11 bases at J, with 10 bases between. The length of the CDR3 is 12 residues. The CDR3 loop reads CASGLVPAGAFF. The CDR3 bases are TGTGCTAGTGGTTTGGTACCCGCGGGGGCTTTCTTT. The full variable domain, with the rest looked up from reference TRBV12-5 and TRBJ1-1, is DARVTQTPRHKVTEMGQEVTMRCQPILGHNTVFWYRQTMMQGLELLAYFRNRAPLDDSGMPKDRFSAEMPDATLATLKIQPSEPRDSAVYFCASGLVPAGAFFGQGTRLTVV.

The chain couples TRBV15 to TRBJ1-6; D gene uncertain. The germline CDR1 and CDR2 sequences are LNHNV and YYDKDF (reference sequence). The CDR3 is 17 amino acids. V lost 1 base and J 7 bases, leaving 17 bases between the germline ends. Written as DNA, the CDR3 is TGTGCCACCAGCAGAGCAGAGTGGGCCCTCCCGAATTCACCCCTCCACTTT. It specifies CATSRAEWALPNSPLHF.

V and J are TRBV27 and TRBJ2-7; TRBD1 might be the D (6 bases). V dropped 2 bases and J dropped 1 base, with 9 bases sitting between them. In germline, CDR1 is MNHEY, CDR2 SMNVEV (reference sequence). This CDR3 comprises 14 residues. CDR3 in amino acids: CASSLAGVSYEQYF. CDR3 bases: TGTGCCAGCAGTTTAGCAGGGGTTTCCTACGAGCAGTACTTC.

V and J are TRBV10-2 and TRBJ2-5; 12 bases line up with TRBD2. The germline V gene encodes CDR1 WSHSY and CDR2 SAAADI. CDR3 length: 16 amino acids. Germline trimming cut 4 bases from V and 5 bases from J; bases unmatched to any gene: 8. CDR3 amino acids: CASSVLAGGIQETQYF. CDR3 DNA sequence: TGCGCCAGCAGTGTACTAGCGGGGGGCATCCAGGAGACCCAGTACTTC.

This clone occurred a few times. The V call is TRBV30, the J call TRBJ2-1; 11 bases fit TRBD2. Trimming cost V 3 bases and J 4 bases; bases outside gene matches: 5. CDR3 length: 15 residues. Germline CDR1 reads GTSNPN; CDR2 reads SVGIG (reference sequence). The CDR3 DNA follows: TGTGCCTGGAGGGCTATAGCGGGGGGGTACAATGAGCAGTTCTTC. As protein: CAWRAIAGGYNEQFF.

The CDR3 loop reads CASSVPNGELFF. The DNA for the CDR3 is TGTGCCAGCAGTGTCCCAAACGGGGAGCTGTTTTTT. The gene calls are TRBV25-1 and TRBJ2-2; D is unclear. Germline V lookup: CDR1 MGHDK, CDR2 SYGVNS. V gave up 4 bases and J gave up 7 bases, with 7 bases separating them. This CDR3 contains 12 residues.

The chain uses TRBV28 and TRBJ2-7, with 8 bases matching TRBD1. The CDR3 has 13 residues. After removal of 8 bases from V and 7 bases from J, the junction contained 10 bases not matched to a gene. Germline V gene data show CDR1 as MDHEN and CDR2 as SYDVKM. The CDR3 protein is CASSDRVPEEQYF. The CDR3 nucleotides are TGTGCCAGCTCGGACAGGGTGCCGGAAGAGCAGTACTTC.

The chain employs TRBV9 and TRBJ1-1; no firm D call. The CDR3 spans 13 residues. The ends were cut back, 7 bases at V and 0 bases at J, with 10 bases in the middle. Germline V gene data show CDR1 as SGDLS and CDR2 as YYNGEE. The CDR3, as DNA: TGTGCCAGCCGAGACTCCATGAACACTGAAGCTTTCTTT. As protein: CASRDSMNTEAFF.

The chain couples TRBV2 to TRBJ2-5; 10 bases line up with TRBD2. This CDR3 has 16 amino acids. V shed 0 bases, J shed 3 bases, and the junction held 4 bases outside the gene matches. Germline CDR1 SNHLY, CDR2 FYNNEI. For the CDR3, the DNA is TGTGCCAGCAGTGAAGCCCTAGCGGGGGCGGAAGAGACCCAGTACTTC. It codes for CASSEALAGAEETQYF. The variable domain in full, with the rest retrieved from reference TRBV2 and TRBJ2-5, is EPEVTQTPSHQVTQMGQEVILRCVPISNHLYFYWYRQILGQKVEFLVSFYNNEISEKSEIFDDQFSVERPDGSNFTLKIRSTKLEDSAMYFCASSEALAGAEETQYFGPGTRLLVL.

The J gene is TRBJ2-1, the V gene TRBV9, with 11 bases identical to TRBD2. The V gene's germline CDR1 is SGDLS and CDR2 YYNGEE. V was pared by 0 bases and J by 4 bases, with 12 bases of the junction left unmatched. There are 19 residues in the CDR3. Here the CDR3 DNA reads TGTGCCAGCAGCGTAGTAGCGGGGGGGATTCCTCCCTTATACAATGAGCAGTTCTTC. Translated, it gives CASSVVAGGIPPLYNEQFF.

V and J are TRBV19 and TRBJ2-7, with 9 bases aligning to TRBD1. Losses at the gene ends were 5 bases for V and 3 bases for J; bases not matched to a gene: 14. The CDR3 sequence is 17 residues long. Germline CDR1 and CDR2: LNHDA and SQIVND (reference sequence). This chain's CDR3 is CASSAFSGTGNFYEQYF. The CDR3 nucleotides are TGTGCCAGTAGTGCTTTCAGCGGGACAGGGAATTTCTACGAGCAGTACTTC.

The J gene is TRBJ2-7, the V gene TRBV27; 8 positions agree with TRBD2. Germline CDR1 MNHEY, CDR2 SMNVEV (reference sequence). Trimming removed 9 bases from V and 4 bases from J; junction bases left unmatched: 11. The CDR3 has 14 residues. For the CDR3, the DNA is TGTGCCAGTACTCCGACTAGCGCGACGTACGAGCAGTACTTC. This encodes CASTPTSATYEQYF.

V and J are TRBV11-3 and TRBJ2-1; 7 positions match TRBD2. J was trimmed by 10 bases and V by 0 bases; bases with no gene match: 9. The V gene's germline CDR1 is SGHNT and CDR2 YENEEA. This CDR3 contains 15 residues. CDR3 residues: CASSLDYGRTREQFF. The CDR3 nucleotides read TGTGCCAGCAGCTTAGATTACGGGAGGACGCGGGAGCAGTTCTTC.

The chain has TRBV27 and TRBJ2-5; 11 bases fit TRBD1. V was pared by 3 bases and J by 5 bases, with 2 bases of the junction left unmatched. The CDR3 runs 14 residues. The V gene's germline CDR1 is MNHEY and CDR2 SMNVEV (reference sequence). The CDR3 nucleotides read TGTGCCAGCAGTTTGGGACAGGGGGGGGAGACCCAGTACTTC. Translated, it gives CASSLGQGGETQYF.

The V gene is TRBV5-4, the J gene TRBJ1-1; TRBD1 is a possible D gene (5 bases). Germline CDR1 reads SGHNT; CDR2 reads YYREEE (reference sequence). The CDR3 loop spans 13 amino acids. V lost 4 bases and J 5 bases, leaving 12 bases between the germline ends. The CDR3 loop reads CASSLWGETEAFF. CDR3 coding DNA: TGTGCCAGCAGCCTCTGGGGGGAAACTGAAGCTTTCTTT.

The rearrangement joins TRBV25-1 to TRBJ2-7; D unresolved. The CDR3 covers 12 residues. Per germline, CDR1 MGHDK and CDR2 SYGVNS. With 3 bases removed from V and 3 bases from J, the gap between germline ends came to 6 bases. For the CDR3, the DNA is TGTGCCAGCAGTGAGACATTCTACGAGCAGTACTTC. Translation gives CASSETFYEQYF.

The chain recombines TRBV28 with TRBJ2-7, with D possibly TRBD2 on 7 matching bases. CDR3 size: 15 residues. The V and J ends lost 3 bases and 11 bases respectively, with 23 bases between them. Germline assignment: CDR1 MDHEN and CDR2 SYDVKM. The CDR3 DNA follows: TGTGCCAGCAGTTTGGGGGGGATGCCGGGACATTGGAAGTACTTC. Translated, it gives CASSLGGMPGHWKYF. Full variable domain (remainder filled in from reference TRBV28 and TRBJ2-7): DVKVTQSSRYLVKRTGEKVFLECVQDMDHENMFWYRQDPGLGLRLIYFSYDVKMKEKGDIPEGYSVSREKKERFSLILESASTNQTSMYLCASSLGGMPGHWKYFGPGTRLTVT.

The chain employs TRBV29-1 and TRBJ2-1; weak D call: TRBD1 (5 bases). This CDR3 has 13 amino acids. In germline, CDR1 is SQVTM, CDR2 ANQGSEA. Trimming took 3 bases from V and 9 from J, leaving 15 bases between them. The chain's CDR3 is CSVDVSQGFEQFF. CDR3 DNA: TGCAGCGTTGATGTGTCCCAGGGATTTGAGCAGTTCTTC.

As DNA, the CDR3 is TGTGCCAGCAGCTTAACCAGGGTAAATGAGCAGTTCTTC. Protein sequence: CASSLTRVNEQFF. The gene calls are TRBV7-7 and TRBJ2-1; D may be TRBD1 (5 bases). CDR1 is SSHAT, CDR2 FNYEAQ, per germline (reference sequence). The CDR3 has 13 amino acids. With 2 bases removed from V and 7 bases from J, the gap between germline ends came to 9 bases.

This chain joins TRBV6-1 and TRBJ1-5, with D possibly TRBD1 on 6 matching bases. CDR1 is MNHNS, CDR2 SASEGT, per germline. V was pared by 3 bases and J by 6 bases, with 15 bases between. The CDR3 consists of 15 residues. The CDR3 loop reads CASSDHSGATQPQHF. In DNA form, the CDR3 reads TGTGCCAGCAGTGACCACTCAGGGGCCACTCAGCCCCAGCATTTT.

The DNA for the CDR3 is TGTGCCAGCAGCGTAGGGCCCTCGGGGGGATCTACCGGGGAGCTGTTTTTT. This codes for CASSVGPSGGSTGELFF. The chain recombines TRBV9 with TRBJ2-2; TRBD2 agrees at 7 bases. The germline CDR1 and CDR2 sequences are SGDLS and YYNGEE. The CDR3 length is 17 residues. V shed 0 bases and J 5 bases; nucleotides not matched to a gene: 10.

The chain has TRBV5-1 and TRBJ2-1; D remains ambiguous. The germline V gene has CDR1 SGHRS and CDR2 YFSETQ. The germline V and J ends were trimmed by 1 base and 3 bases, with 8 bases remaining between them. This CDR3 contains 14 residues. The CDR3, as DNA: TGCGCCAGCAGCTTGTTGGGCAGCTACAATGAGCAGTTCTTC. Its translation: CASSLLGSYNEQFF.

This clone has just one count. This rearrangement joins TRBV28 to TRBJ1-5, with TRBD1 identical over 10 bases. This CDR3 has 18 residues. Germline lookup yields CDR1 MDHEN and CDR2 SYDVKM. Losses at the gene ends were 3 bases for V and 5 bases for J; bases not matched to a gene: 13. The CDR3 is CASSFPVPTGGADQPQHF. CDR3 nucleotides: TGTGCCAGCAGTTTTCCCGTTCCGACAGGGGGCGCCGATCAGCCCCAGCATTTT. The whole variable domain, remainder taken from reference TRBV28 and TRBJ1-5, is DVKVTQSSRYLVKRTGEKVFLECVQDMDHENMFWYRQDPGLGLRLIYFSYDVKMKEKGDIPEGYSVSREKKERFSLILESASTNQTSMYLCASSFPVPTGGADQPQHFGDGTRLSIL.

Here the CDR3 DNA reads TGTGCCAGCAGTTTGGCCCGGACAGTAATTGAAAAACTGTTTTTT. Protein: CASSLARTVIEKLFF. This chain connects TRBV28 to TRBJ1-4; maybe TRBD1 (6 bases). The germline CDR1 and CDR2 sequences are MDHEN and SYDVKM. The length of the CDR3 is 15 residues. The ends were cut back, 3 bases at V and 7 bases at J, with 15 bases in the middle.

This clone was picked up a small number of times. The V and J genes are TRBV10-1 and TRBJ1-1, with no clear D. The germline V gene encodes CDR1 WNHNN and CDR2 SYGVQD (reference sequence). This CDR3 contains 13 residues. Trimming cost V 6 bases and J 0 bases, with 8 bases left between them. The CDR3 DNA reads TGCGCCAGCAGGGGAGCGTTGAACACTGAAGCTTTCTTT. Translation: CASRGALNTEAFF.

This clone has more than one count but fewer than ten. The rearrangement links TRBV5-6 to TRBJ2-7; D gene uncertain. Germline V gene sequence: CDR1 SGHDT, CDR2 YYEEEE. The germline V and J ends were trimmed by 0 bases and 5 bases, with 6 bases remaining between them. CDR3 size: 12 residues. CDR3 nucleotides: TGTGCCAGCAGCTTGGAACAAGACGAGCAGTACTTC. The encoded protein is CASSLEQDEQYF.